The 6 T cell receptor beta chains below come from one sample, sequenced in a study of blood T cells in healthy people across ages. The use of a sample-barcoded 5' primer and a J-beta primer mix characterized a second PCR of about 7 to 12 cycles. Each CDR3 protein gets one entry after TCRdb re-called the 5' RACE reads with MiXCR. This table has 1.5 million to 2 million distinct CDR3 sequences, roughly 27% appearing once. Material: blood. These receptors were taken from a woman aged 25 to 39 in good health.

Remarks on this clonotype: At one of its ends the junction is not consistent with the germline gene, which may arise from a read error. The CDR3 spells CASGLQGARGANVLTF. CDR3 sequence (DNA): TGCGCCAGCGGCTTGCAGGGGGCAAGGGGGGCCAACGTCCTGACTTTC. This chain uses TRBV5-1 with TRBJ2-6; 8 bases are a match to TRBD1. Germline loops: CDR1 SGHRS, CDR2 YFSETQ. The CDR3 has 16 amino acids.

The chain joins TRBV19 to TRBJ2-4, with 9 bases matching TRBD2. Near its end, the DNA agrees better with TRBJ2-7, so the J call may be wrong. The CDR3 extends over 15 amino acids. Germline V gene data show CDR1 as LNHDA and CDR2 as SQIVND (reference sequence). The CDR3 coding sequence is TGTGCCAGTAGACCAGCGGGAGGCCGCACCTACGAGCAGTACTTC. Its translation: CASRPAGGRTYEQYF.

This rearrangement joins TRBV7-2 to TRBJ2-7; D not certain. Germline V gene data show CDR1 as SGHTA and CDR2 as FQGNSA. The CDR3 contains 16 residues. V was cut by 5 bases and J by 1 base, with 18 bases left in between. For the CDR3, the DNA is TGTGCCAGCAGCCCCTACCCCACCCGGTCGTCCTACGAGCAGTACTTC. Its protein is CASSPYPTRSSYEQYF. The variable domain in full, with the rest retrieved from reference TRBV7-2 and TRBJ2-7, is GAGVSQSPSNKVTEKGKDVELRCDPISGHTALYWYRQSLGQGLEFLIYFQGNSAPDKSGLPSDRFSAERTGGSVSTLTIQRTQQEDSAVYLCASSPYPTRSSYEQYFGPGTRLTVT.

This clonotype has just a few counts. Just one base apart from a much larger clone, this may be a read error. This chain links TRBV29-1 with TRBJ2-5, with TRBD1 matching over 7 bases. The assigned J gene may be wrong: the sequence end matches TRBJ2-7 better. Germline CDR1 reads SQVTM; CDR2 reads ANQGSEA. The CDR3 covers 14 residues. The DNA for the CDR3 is TGCAGCGTTGAAGCAGACAGGGTACGCTACGAGCAGTACTTC. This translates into CSVEADRVRYEQYF.

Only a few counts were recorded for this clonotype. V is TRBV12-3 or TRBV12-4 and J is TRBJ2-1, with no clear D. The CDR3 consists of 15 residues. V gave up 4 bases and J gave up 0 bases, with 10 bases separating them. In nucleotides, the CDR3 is TGTGCCAGCAGTTCATCAATGAGCTCCTACAATGAGCAGTTCTTC. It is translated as CASSSSMSSYNEQFF.

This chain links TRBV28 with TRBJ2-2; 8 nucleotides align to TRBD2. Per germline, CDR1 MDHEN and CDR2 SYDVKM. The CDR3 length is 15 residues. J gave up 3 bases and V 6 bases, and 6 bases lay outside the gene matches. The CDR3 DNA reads TGTGCCAGCAGGCCGGGGGGGGCGTACACCGGGGAGCTGTTTTTT. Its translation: CASRPGGAYTGELFF.